Below are 27 T cell receptor beta chains sequenced from a single sample in a study of CD8+ T cells in alopecia areata (dated by TCRdb to 2017 to 2018). This specimen's time point label, interpreted: 24 weeks on oral tofacitinib. The meaning of the sample's treatment or condition label: oral pan-JAK inhibitor, 5-10 mg twice daily. Library preparation was by the immunoSEQ multiplex PCR assay. To provide template for TCR sequencing, every sample had RNA extracted and reverse transcribed into cDNA. Sourced from immuneACCESS, this table was stored by TCRdb with only in-frame sequences that have V and J called. A share of the clones is absent; for the studies checked, an unresolved V gene accounts for under half, and the remainder has no known explanation. The sample contains some 200,000 clones, more than 45% of them found a single time. The ten most abundant clones make up 5.5% of the sample. This material consisted of CD4+ T cells sorted from blood, taken at week 24, from a patient treated with tofacitinib. The receptors stem from a human donor with alopecia areata.

This chain uses TRBV27 with TRBJ1-4; no clear D gene. This CDR3 is 14 amino acids long. Trimming shortened V by 2 bases and J by 7 bases, and 11 bases separated the two germline ends. The germline V gene has CDR1 MNHEY and CDR2 SMNVEV (reference sequence). The CDR3 DNA is TGTGCCAGCAGTTTAGGACGGGTCGGTGAAAAACTGTTTTTT. Its protein is CASSLGRVGEKLFF.

J is TRBJ2-1 and V is TRBV11-3, with 14 bases fitting TRBD2. The V gene's germline CDR1 is SGHNT and CDR2 YENEEA. The CDR3 is made up of 18 amino acids. With V trimmed by 5 bases and J by 6 bases, 12 bases remained unmatched. The CDR3 reads CASSPRMLTSGRANEQFF. CDR3 coding DNA: TGTGCCAGCAGCCCGCGTATGCTGACTAGCGGGAGGGCCAATGAGCAGTTCTTC.

The chain employs TRBV5-6 and TRBJ2-4, with D possibly called TRBD1 or TRBD2 (5 bases each). CDR3 length: 18 residues. Between the trimmed V and J ends, which lost 1 base and 0 bases, there was a span of 17 bases. Germline CDR1 is SGHDT and CDR2 is YYEEEE. The CDR3 here is CASSLLRDPLLAKNIQYF. CDR3 in DNA: TGTGCCAGCAGCTTGCTCCGGGACCCCCTATTAGCCAAAAACATTCAGTACTTC.

This rearrangement joins TRBV5-1 to TRBJ2-5; TRBD1 matches 10 bases. The trim removed 6 bases at V and 5 bases at J, leaving 7 bases unmatched. The CDR3 runs 14 residues. Germline V gene data show CDR1 as SGHRS and CDR2 as YFSETQ. For the CDR3, the DNA is TGCGCCAGCAAAGTGACAGGGGGCGTGGAGACCCAGTACTTC. It yields the protein CASKVTGGVETQYF.

This clone has just one count. The chain uses TRBV11-2 and TRBJ1-6, with D unclear. Trimming left V 3 bases short and J 14 bases short, with 11 bases between. This CDR3 spans 12 amino acids. The germline CDR1 and CDR2 sequences are SGHAT and FQNNGV. CDR3 bases: TGTGCCAGCAGCTTCGACCGGACGACCCTCCACTTT. Translation: CASSFDRTTLHF.

The chain joins TRBV9 to TRBJ1-1, with D unresolved. Germline CDR1 and CDR2: SGDLS and YYNGEE. CDR3 length: 15 amino acids. V was trimmed by 3 bases and J by 0 bases, leaving 12 bases between them. The CDR3 sequence: CASSADVIMNTEAFF. CDR3 coding DNA: TGTGCCAGCAGCGCAGATGTTATAATGAACACTGAAGCTTTCTTT.

The gene calls are TRBV7-2 and TRBJ2-7; D may be TRBD1 (5 bases). The CDR3 is made up of 14 amino acids. V shed 5 bases and J shed 8 bases, with 19 bases lying between them. Germline values: CDR1 SGHTA, CDR2 FQGNSA. CDR3 amino acids: CASSPGPSSKKQYF. The CDR3 nucleotides read TGTGCCAGCAGCCCAGGGCCAAGCAGCAAAAAGCAGTACTTC.

The CDR3 DNA reads TGTGCCTGGAGTGTACCTAGCGGCGCCTACGAGCAGTACTTC. This encodes CAWSVPSGAYEQYF. V and J are TRBV30 and TRBJ2-7, with 7 positions matching TRBD2. CDR1 and CDR2 from the germline V gene are GTSNPN and SVGIG (reference sequence). This CDR3 spans 14 amino acids. Unmatched junction bases numbered 4, after V lost 0 bases and J lost 2 bases.

J is TRBJ2-7 and V is TRBV30; TRBD2 matches 10 bases. Germline V gene sequence: CDR1 GTSNPN, CDR2 SVGIG (reference sequence). The CDR3 length is 14 residues. V lost 5 bases, J lost 7 bases, and 11 bases stayed unmatched. The CDR3 here is CAWGQLAGAGEQYF. The CDR3 DNA is TGTGCCTGGGGGCAGCTAGCGGGAGCTGGGGAGCAGTACTTC.

The chain links TRBV7-7 to TRBJ2-3, with a tentative D call TRBD2 (6 bases). This CDR3 comprises 13 residues. V was cut by 1 base and J by 6 bases, with 8 bases left in between. Germline lookup yields CDR1 SSHAT and CDR2 FNYEAQ (reference sequence). CDR3 bases: TGTGCCAGCAGCTTAGGGGGACTCGATACGCAGTATTTT. It yields the protein CASSLGGLDTQYF.

J is TRBJ2-7 and V is TRBV18, with D perhaps TRBD1 or TRBD2 (7 bases each). The V end lost 4 bases, the J end lost 7 bases, and 14 bases lay between the germline ends. The V gene's germline CDR1 is KGHSH and CDR2 LQKENI. The CDR3 is 13 residues long. This CDR3 reads CASSQGAREEQYF. CDR3 coding DNA: TGTGCCAGCTCACAGGGGGCGCGGGAGGAGCAGTACTTC.

This clone turned up a few times. This chain connects TRBV7-3 to TRBJ2-7; D gene unclear. V was cut by 4 bases and J by 0 bases, with 7 bases left in between. This CDR3 spans 13 amino acids. Germline CDR1 and CDR2: SGHTA and FQGTGA. CDR3 protein: CASSSDPSYEQYF. The CDR3 bases are TGTGCCAGCAGCTCCGACCCCTCCTACGAGCAGTACTTC. Drawing the rest from reference TRBV7-3 and TRBJ2-7, the complete variable domain is GAGVSQTPSNKVTEKGKYVELRCDPISGHTALYWYRQSLGQGPEFLIYFQGTGAADDSGLPNDRFFAVRPEGSVSTLKIQRTERGDSAVYLCASSSDPSYEQYFGPGTRLTVT.

The chain uses TRBV19 and TRBJ1-1; D unclear. Germline lookup yields CDR1 LNHDA and CDR2 SQIVND (reference sequence). V lost 6 bases, J lost 0 bases, and 8 bases lay in between. This CDR3 has 13 amino acids. CDR3 coding DNA: TGTGCCAGTAGCCAGAAGATGAACACTGAAGCTTTCTTT. Translation gives CASSQKMNTEAFF.

The V and J genes are TRBV2 and TRBJ2-7; 9 positions match TRBD2. Germline V gives CDR1 SNHLY, CDR2 FYNNEI. Trimming took 4 bases from V and 3 from J; bases not matched to a gene: 4. The length of the CDR3 is 14 residues. As DNA, the CDR3 is TGTGCCAGCAGTGTTGTAGCGGGGGACTACGAGCAGTACTTC. This encodes CASSVVAGDYEQYF. Variable domain in full (rest from reference TRBV2 and TRBJ2-7): EPEVTQTPSHQVTQMGQEVILRCVPISNHLYFYWYRQILGQKVEFLVSFYNNEISEKSEIFDDQFSVERPDGSNFTLKIRSTKLEDSAMYFCASSVVAGDYEQYFGPGTRLTVT.

This clone was found once. The chain links TRBV30 to TRBJ1-1; a weak D match, TRBD1 (6 bases). V lost 4 bases to trimming and J lost 2 bases, with 11 bases between them. The CDR3 is 13 residues long. Germline V lookup: CDR1 GTSNPN, CDR2 SVGIG (reference sequence). The CDR3: CAWKAGQNTEAFF. Here the CDR3 DNA reads TGTGCCTGGAAAGCGGGACAAAACACTGAAGCTTTCTTT.

The J gene is TRBJ1-2, the V gene TRBV6-5, with a tentative D call TRBD1 (6 bases). V lost 6 bases, J lost 7 bases, and 15 bases lay in between. There are 13 residues in the CDR3. Germline loops: CDR1 MNHEY, CDR2 SVGAGI. The CDR3 protein is CASRDVQGTGYTF. The DNA of the CDR3 is TGTGCCAGCAGAGATGTACAGGGTACTGGCTACACCTTC.

The chain has TRBV29-1 and TRBJ2-4; D call uncertain. Germline CDR1 is SQVTM and CDR2 is ANQGSEA. The CDR3 length is 13 residues. Trimming left V 6 bases short and J 0 bases short, with 9 bases between. CDR3 residues: CSVVGIAKNIQYF. The CDR3 DNA is TGCAGCGTCGTAGGGATAGCCAAAAACATTCAGTACTTC.

This clone was found a few times. This CDR3 is also generated by other DNA sequences in the sample. The chain employs TRBV7-2 and TRBJ2-5, with 7 positions matching TRBD1. With 5 bases clipped from V and 5 bases from J, the junction kept 8 bases outside the gene matches. This CDR3 is 14 amino acids long. Germline lookup yields CDR1 SGHTA and CDR2 FQGNSA. In DNA form, the CDR3 reads TGTGCCAGCAGCCCCCAGACAGGGCCGGAGACCCAGTACTTC. Protein: CASSPQTGPETQYF.

There are a few counts of this clone. The gene calls are TRBV28 and TRBJ2-7, with 9 bases lining up with TRBD2. This CDR3 comprises 16 residues. The V segment lost 6 bases and the J segment 3 bases; nucleotides outside the gene matches: 12. In germline, CDR1 is MDHEN, CDR2 SYDVKM. The chain's CDR3 is CASRLSRLAEIYEQYF. The CDR3 DNA reads as TGTGCCAGCAGGCTATCGAGACTAGCGGAGATCTACGAGCAGTACTTC.

The chain is built from TRBV28 and TRBJ1-5, with D maybe TRBD1 (5 bases). Looked up from germline, CDR1 is MDHEN and CDR2 is SYDVKM. Trimming took 4 bases from V and 3 from J, leaving 22 bases between them. The CDR3 runs 18 residues. This CDR3 reads CASSSVITEGTYNQPQHF. The CDR3 coding sequence is TGTGCCAGCAGTTCAGTAATAACGGAGGGGACCTACAATCAGCCCCAGCATTTT. Supplemented by reference TRBV28 and TRBJ1-5, the full variable domain reads DVKVTQSSRYLVKRTGEKVFLECVQDMDHENMFWYRQDPGLGLRLIYFSYDVKMKEKGDIPEGYSVSREKKERFSLILESASTNQTSMYLCASSSVITEGTYNQPQHFGDGTRLSIL.

This clone occurred a few times. This sequence joins TRBV10-3 and TRBJ2-3, with D tentatively TRBD1 or TRBD2 (5 bases each). V shed 6 bases and J shed 4 bases, with 17 bases lying between them. Germline values: CDR1 ENHRY, CDR2 SYGVKD. The CDR3 has 15 amino acids. CDR3 sequence reads: CAIRADWDLADTQYF. The CDR3 DNA is TGTGCCATCAGGGCAGACTGGGACCTCGCAGATACGCAGTATTTT.

The CDR3 reads CASSLAGVGGQPQHF. The DNA of the CDR3 is TGTGCCAGCAGCTTGGCCGGGGTTGGCGGTCAGCCCCAGCATTTT. The chain has TRBV5-6 and TRBJ1-5; D call uncertain. V lost 0 bases and J lost 6, with 13 bases in between. The germline gives CDR1 SGHDT, CDR2 YYEEEE. The CDR3 spans 15 residues.

In this sample, this clone turned up a few times. The chain links TRBV7-8 to TRBJ2-7, with no clear D. V was pared by 0 bases and J by 3 bases, with 12 bases between. This CDR3 is built from 15 residues. From germline, CDR1 is SGHVS and CDR2 FQNEAQ. This CDR3 reads CASSLAPGGFYEQYF. DNA for the CDR3: TGTGCCAGCAGCTTAGCGCCGGGTGGGTTCTACGAGCAGTACTTC.

This clone was detected a few times. The chain carries TRBV2 and TRBJ2-2, with D possibly being TRBD1 (6 bases). The CDR3 consists of 14 residues. CDR1 and CDR2 from the germline V gene are SNHLY and FYNNEI. Between the trimmed V and J ends, which lost 6 bases and 1 base, there was a span of 9 bases. For the CDR3, the DNA is TGTGCCAGCAGAAGGGACAAGAACACCGGGGAGCTGTTTTTT. Translated: CASRRDKNTGELFF.

This clone showed up just a few times. The CDR3 spells CASTSGLETKYF. For the CDR3, the DNA is TGTGCCAGCACTTCCGGACTAGAAACGAAGTACTTC. V usage is TRBV28 and J usage is TRBJ2-4, with 7 bases that match TRBD2. Losses at the gene ends were 7 bases for V and 14 bases for J; bases not matched to a gene: 11. This CDR3 is built from 12 residues. Germline assignment: CDR1 MDHEN and CDR2 SYDVKM.

The rearrangement uses TRBV5-1 and TRBJ2-4; 10 bases fit TRBD2. Per germline, CDR1 SGHRS and CDR2 YFSETQ. The CDR3 totals 12 residues. Losses at the gene ends were 5 bases for V and 9 bases for J; bases not matched to a gene: 2. The CDR3 bases are TGCGCCAGCAGGATAGCGGGGGGCATTCAGTACTTC. Translated: CASRIAGGIQYF.

This chain connects TRBV5-6 to TRBJ2-3; 13 nucleotides agree with TRBD2. The CDR3 consists of 19 residues. J gave up 0 bases and V 5 bases, and 12 bases lay outside the gene matches. Germline values: CDR1 SGHDT, CDR2 YYEEEE. The chain's CDR3 is CASRQQTLLAGGSTDTQYF. CDR3 DNA: TGTGCCAGCAGGCAACAGACTCTACTAGCGGGAGGGAGCACAGATACGCAGTATTTT.